The rows below give T cell receptor beta chains drawn from one sample of a study of a mutant IDH1 vaccine in newly diagnosed glioma. Produced via immunoSEQ multiplex PCR; TCRdb's table is partial and in-frame only. The table includes around 40,000 clones, 65% to 85% detected once. What these receptors recognize is not known. This sample comprised PBMCs, obtained from a glioma patient whose treatment included an IDH1 peptide vaccine. These receptors were obtained from a man between 40 and 49 years old with glioma. CDR3s include the opening cysteine and the closing phenylalanine or tryptophan. A D gene is named only where the DNA matches it firmly. The size entry is marked missing in some rows and otherwise reads once, few, many or a size class.

clone size	V gene	D gene	J gene	CDR3 protein	CDR3 DNA
-	TRBV4-2	-	TRBJ1-2	CASSQNYGYTF	TGTGCCAGCAGCCAGAACTATGGCTACACCTTC
-	TRBV4-3	-	TRBJ2-3	CASSQELIATDTQYF	TGCGCCAGCAGCCAAGAATTGATAGCAACAGATACGCAGTATTTT
once	TRBV7-2	-	TRBJ2-7	CASSASLHSYEQYF	TGTGCCAGCTCCGCATCGTTACACTCCTACGAGCAGTACTTC
few	TRBV5-1	-	TRBJ2-3	CASSLAGSDTQYF	TGCGCCAGCAGCTTGGCCGGCTCAGATACGCAGTATTTT
-	TRBV14	-	TRBJ1-2	CASSLMVDGYTF	TGTGCCAGCAGCCTGATGGTGGATGGCTACACCTTC
once	TRBV15	TRBD2	TRBJ2-7	CATGISGRREQYF	TGTGCCACCGGAATTAGCGGGAGACGCGAGCAGTACTTC
-	TRBV5-1	-	TRBJ2-2	CASSLVGEGTGELFF	TGCGCCAGCAGCTTGGTAGGGGAAGGTACCGGGGAGCTGTTTTTT
-	TRBV7-9	-	TRBJ1-4	CASSFPPTNEKLFF	TGTGCCAGCAGCTTCCCCCCGACTAATGAAAAACTGTTTTTT
-	TRBV6-1	-	TRBJ2-1	CASSSIYNEQFF	TGTGCCAGCAGTTCAATCTACAATGAGCAGTTCTTC
-	TRBV9	TRBD1	TRBJ2-6	CASSVRTGGSGANVLTF	TGTGCCAGCAGCGTCCGGACAGGCGGCTCTGGGGCCAACGTCCTGACTTTC
-	TRBV5-1	TRBD1	TRBJ2-2	CASSSPGQGNTGELFF	TGCGCCAGCAGCTCACCGGGACAGGGTAACACCGGGGAGCTGTTTTTT
-	TRBV12-5	-	TRBJ2-3	CASGLILGGLTDTQYF	TGTGCTAGTGGTTTGATCCTAGGGGGTTTGACAGATACGCAGTATTTT
-	TRBV4-1	-	TRBJ1-1	CASSRGTTITEAFF	TGCGCCAGCAGCCGAGGGACAACAATCACTGAAGCTTTCTTT
-	TRBV28	-	TRBJ1-2	CASLAPETNYGYTF	TGTGCCAGCCTCGCCCCGGAGACCAACTATGGCTACACCTTC
-	TRBV28	TRBD2	TRBJ2-7	CAGGGGRARSEQYF	TGTGCCGGGGGTGGCGGGAGGGCCCGCAGCGAGCAGTACTTC
-	TRBV18	TRBD1	TRBJ2-7	CASSPNTPGTGGSEQYF	TGTGCCAGCTCACCAAATACCCCCGGGACAGGGGGTAGCGAGCAGTACTTC
-	TRBV14	TRBD1	TRBJ1-1	CASSPRTGTRMNTEAFF	TGTGCCAGCAGCCCTCGGACAGGGACCCGTATGAACACTGAAGCTTTCTTT
-	TRBV5-5	-	TRBJ2-1	CASSLRGGNNEQFF	TGTGCCAGCAGCTTGAGGGGGGGAAACAATGAGCAGTTCTTC
-	TRBV7-8	-	TRBJ1-5	CASSSRGNSNQPQHF	TGTGCCAGCAGCTCTAGGGGTAATAGCAATCAGCCCCAGCATTTT
once	TRBV6-5	-	TRBJ1-3	CASSYSAISGNTIYF	TGTGCCAGCAGTTATTCAGCGATCTCTGGAAACACCATATATTTT
-	TRBV5-1	TRBD1	TRBJ2-2	CASSLETPGGPSTGELFF	TGCGCCAGCAGCTTGGAGACTCCAGGGGGTCCTAGCACCGGGGAGCTGTTTTTT
-	TRBV6-5	TRBD1	TRBJ2-7	CASSYGNRGSYEQYF	TGTGCCAGCAGTTACGGTAACAGGGGGTCCTACGAGCAGTACTTC
-	TRBV13	TRBD1	TRBJ1-2	CASSLYYRGKLGYTF	TGTGCCAGCAGCCTATATTACAGGGGTAAACTTGGCTACACCTTC
once	TRBV10-3	-	TRBJ2-6	CAISDTSSGANVLTF	TGTGCCATCAGTGACACCTCCTCTGGGGCCAACGTCCTGACTTTC
-	TRBV27	-	TRBJ2-2	CASNGFGELFF	TGTGCCAGCAACGGTTTCGGGGAGCTGTTTTTT
-	TRBV4-1	-	TRBJ2-2	CASSQEWRNTGELFF	TGCGCCAGCAGCCAAGAGTGGCGGAACACCGGGGAGCTGTTTTTT
-	TRBV5-4	-	TRBJ1-2	CASSTGQSVYGYTF	TGTGCCAGCAGCACAGGACAGAGCGTGTATGGCTACACCTTC
-	TRBV6-1	-	TRBJ1-5	CASSVWTEDQPQHF	TGTGCCAGCAGTGTGTGGACCGAGGATCAGCCCCAGCATTTT
-	TRBV10-3	TRBD2	TRBJ2-7	CAISEGLGLAGYEQYF	TGTGCCATCAGTGAGGGGCTGGGACTAGCGGGGTACGAGCAGTACTTC